This entry is about one T cell receptor beta chain. Its target is unknown. The germline CDR1 and CDR2 sequences are SEHNR and FQNEAQ (reference sequence). The CDR3 consists of 14 residues. The V and J ends lost 2 bases and 6 bases respectively, with 13 bases between them. Original handling: In papillary thyroid cancer, a distant-metastasis classifier was built using CDR3 differences across clinicopathological groups. MiXCR reprocessed the PCR reads for TCRdb. For this entry, the V and J calls and clone size follow TCRdb and not the study's own pipeline. The data contain some 4,000 clones, about a third of them singletons. No treatment of any kind had been given to any patient before thyroid surgery. The data are from a study of metastatic and nonmetastatic thyroid tumors. Study summary: Repertoires from blood and tumor or nodule tissue of malignant and benign thyroid patients were compared.

Study conclusions and caveats: It was reported that TCR beta diversity was significantly higher in malignant thyroid tumors than benign nodules, in blood and tumor.

The genes are TRBV7-9 and TRBJ1-2; D gene unclear. The sample taken for sequencing was adjacent normal tissue. The clonotype originates from a male donor with papillary thyroid cancer or a benign thyroid nodule (not recorded which). Some clones in this sample may be carry-over from other donors' samples. CDR3 region: CASSLWLAGDGYTF. CDR3 sequence (DNA): TGTGCCAGCAGCTTATGGTTGGCAGGCGATGGCTACACCTTC.